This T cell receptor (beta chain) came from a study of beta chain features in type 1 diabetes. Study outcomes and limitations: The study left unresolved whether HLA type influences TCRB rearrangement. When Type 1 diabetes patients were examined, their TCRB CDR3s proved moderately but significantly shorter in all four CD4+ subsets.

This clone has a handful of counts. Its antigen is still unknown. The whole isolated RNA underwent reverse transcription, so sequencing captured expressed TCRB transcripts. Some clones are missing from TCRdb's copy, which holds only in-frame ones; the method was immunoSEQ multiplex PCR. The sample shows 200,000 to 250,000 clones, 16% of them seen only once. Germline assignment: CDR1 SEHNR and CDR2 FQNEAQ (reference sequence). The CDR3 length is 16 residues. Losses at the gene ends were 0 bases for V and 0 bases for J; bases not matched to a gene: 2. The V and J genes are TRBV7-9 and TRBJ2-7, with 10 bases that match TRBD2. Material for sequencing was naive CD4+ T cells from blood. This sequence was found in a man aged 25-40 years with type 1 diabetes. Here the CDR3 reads CASSLAPSGSSYEQYF. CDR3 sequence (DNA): TGTGCCAGCAGCTTAGCGCCTAGCGGGAGCTCCTACGAGCAGTACTTC.